The table lists the clone carrying this T cell receptor beta chain with a count of one. The data were obtained in a study of blood T cell repertoires in COVID-19. About the study: Acute and convalescent COVID-19 specimens originated in the United States, Italy and Spain. T cells, B-cell-depleted T cells, or PBMCs provided the cDNA or gDNA that served as material.

Trimming took 2 bases from V and 0 from J, leaving 11 bases between them. The CDR3 covers 16 residues. The germline V gene has CDR1 LGHDT and CDR2 YNNKEL (reference sequence). Original data processing: Scientists estimated how many nucleated cells there were by amplifying reference gene primers. The data were produced by immunoSEQ multiplex PCR, yet TCRdb's version contains in-frame clones alone and is incomplete. The V and J calls and the clone size are those of that table, but D and trimming were determined from the DNA. The sample records 250,000 or so clones, around 90% being singletons. Sequencing was done on a sample of peripheral blood. The chain combines TRBV3-1 (or the pseudogene TRBV3-2) with TRBJ1-3, with TRBD1 as a possible D gene (6 bases). This clonotype was obtained from a man between 25 and 39 years old with COVID-19, enrolled during active disease. The CDR3 loop is CASSQWRGPSGNTIYF. As DNA, the CDR3 is TGTGCCAGCAGCCAATGGCGGGGGCCCTCTGGAAACACCATATATTTT.